This TCR beta chain emerged from a study of regulatory T cells in long-lasting Graves disease. Researchers made TCR beta libraries by using iRepertoire HTBI primers and running Arm-PCR on CDR3 regions. TCRdb passed the multiplex PCR reads through MiXCR, listing each CDR3 protein once. This table holds around 460,000 distinct CDR3 sequences, under 25% found once. Study-level points and caveats: Limited samples may have lowered accuracy.

The sample's time point: persistent/refractory GD, antithyroid drugs over 5 years with positive TRAb. The TCR library was prepared using RNA isolated from PBMCs. Per the germline V gene, CDR1 is LNHDA and CDR2 is SQIVND (reference sequence). This CDR3 contains 13 residues. The ends lost 8 bases at V and 1 base at J; junction bases unmatched: 4. About this clonotype itself: Its antigen remains unknown.

The chain carries TRBV19 and TRBJ1-1, with TRBD1 matching over 7 bases. Sequenced here: peripheral blood mononuclear cells (PBMCs), sampled when the disease was refractory, from a patient treated with antithyroid drugs. The TCR originated in a female donor with Graves disease. This chain's CDR3 is CASGQAENTEAFF. CDR3 nucleotides: TGTGCCAGTGGACAGGCAGAGAACACTGAAGCTTTCTTT.